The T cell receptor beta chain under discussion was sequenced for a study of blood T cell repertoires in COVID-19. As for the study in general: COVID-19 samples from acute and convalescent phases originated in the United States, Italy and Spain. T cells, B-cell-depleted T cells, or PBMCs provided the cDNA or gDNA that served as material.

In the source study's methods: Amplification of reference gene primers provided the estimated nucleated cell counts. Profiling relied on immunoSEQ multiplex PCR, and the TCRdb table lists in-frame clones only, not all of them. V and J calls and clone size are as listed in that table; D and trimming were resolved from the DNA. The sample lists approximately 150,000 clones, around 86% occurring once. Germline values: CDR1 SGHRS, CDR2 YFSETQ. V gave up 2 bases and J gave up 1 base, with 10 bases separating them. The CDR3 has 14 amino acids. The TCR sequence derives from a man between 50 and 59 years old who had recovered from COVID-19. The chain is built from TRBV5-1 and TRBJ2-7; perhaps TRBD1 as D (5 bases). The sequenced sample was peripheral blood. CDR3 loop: CASSLATASYEQYF. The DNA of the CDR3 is TGCGCCAGCAGCTTAGCGACAGCTTCCTACGAGCAGTACTTC.